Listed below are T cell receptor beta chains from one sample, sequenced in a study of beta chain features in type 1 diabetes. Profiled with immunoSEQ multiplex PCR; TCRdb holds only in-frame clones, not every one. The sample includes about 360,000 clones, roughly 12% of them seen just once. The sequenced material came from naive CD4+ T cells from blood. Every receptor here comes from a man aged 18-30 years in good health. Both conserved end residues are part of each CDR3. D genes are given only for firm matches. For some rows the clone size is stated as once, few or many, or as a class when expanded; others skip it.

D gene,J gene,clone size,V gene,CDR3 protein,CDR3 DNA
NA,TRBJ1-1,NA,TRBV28,CASTQHVMNTEAFF,TGTGCCAGCACCCAACATGTCATGAACACTGAAGCTTTCTTT
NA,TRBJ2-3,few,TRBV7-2,CASSLSSFRWGADTQYF,TGTGCCAGCAGCTTAAGTTCTTTTCGTTGGGGGGCAGATACGCAGTATTTT
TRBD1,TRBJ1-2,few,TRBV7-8,CASSARTGDGYTF,TGTGCCAGCAGCGCAAGGACAGGGGATGGCTACACCTTC
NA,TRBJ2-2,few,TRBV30,CAGRAGSVTGELFF,TGTGCTGGTAGGGCGGGGAGTGTGACCGGGGAGCTGTTTTTT
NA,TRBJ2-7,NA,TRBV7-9,CASSPRTARLLPEQYF,TGTGCCAGCAGCCCTCGGACAGCACGACTACTCCCTGAGCAGTACTTC
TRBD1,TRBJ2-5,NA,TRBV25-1,CASSGNRGWETQYF,TGTGCCAGCAGTGGTAACAGGGGTTGGGAGACCCAGTACTTC
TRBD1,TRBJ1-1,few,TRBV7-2,CASSTRQGLTEAFF,TGTGCCAGCAGCACCAGACAGGGGCTCACTGAAGCTTTCTTT
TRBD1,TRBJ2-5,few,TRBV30,CAWSWDSYQETQYF,TGTGCCTGGAGTTGGGACAGCTACCAAGAGACCCAGTACTTC
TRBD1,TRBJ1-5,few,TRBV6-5,CASSPGQVAQPQHF,TGTGCCAGCAGTCCTGGACAGGTTGCGCAGCCCCAGCATTTT
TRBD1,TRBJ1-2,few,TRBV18,CASSPGTGDSYGYTF,TGTGCCAGCTCACCCGGGACAGGGGATTCCTATGGCTACACCTTC
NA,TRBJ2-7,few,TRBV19,CASSISGVGLSYEQYF,TGTGCCAGTAGTATTTCGGGGGTCGGACTATCCTACGAGCAGTACTTC
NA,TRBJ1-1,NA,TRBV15,CATSGRGTEAFF,TGTGCCACCAGCGGCCGGGGCACTGAAGCTTTCTTT
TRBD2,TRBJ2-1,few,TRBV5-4,CASSLLGLATDEQFF,TGTGCCAGCAGCTTGTTGGGACTAGCGACGGATGAGCAGTTCTTC
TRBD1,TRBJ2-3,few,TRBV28,CASTRTGGLTDTQYF,TGTGCCAGCACCCGGACAGGAGGTCTCACAGATACGCAGTATTTT
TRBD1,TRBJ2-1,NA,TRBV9,CASTPWAGGSSYNEQFF,TGTGCCAGCACCCCTTGGGCAGGGGGATCGTCCTACAATGAGCAGTTCTTC
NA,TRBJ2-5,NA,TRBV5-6,CASSGTLQGYQETQYF,TGTGCCAGCAGCGGAACACTCCAGGGGTACCAAGAGACCCAGTACTTC
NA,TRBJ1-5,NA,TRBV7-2,CASSLSNSNQPQHF,TGTGCCAGCAGTCTTTCTAATAGCAATCAGCCCCAGCATTTT
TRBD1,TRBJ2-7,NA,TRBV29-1,CSPGQGIYEQYF,TGCAGCCCTGGACAGGGTATCTACGAGCAGTACTTC
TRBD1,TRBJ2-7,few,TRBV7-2,CASSTGGYEQYF,TGTGCCAGCAGCACAGGGGGATACGAGCAGTACTTC
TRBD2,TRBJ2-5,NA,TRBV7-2,CASSFYAGGQTQYF,TGTGCCAGCAGCTTTTATGCGGGGGGCCAGACCCAGTACTTC
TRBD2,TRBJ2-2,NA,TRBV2,CASSLAGNTGELFF,TGTGCCAGCAGTCTAGCGGGGAACACCGGGGAGCTGTTTTTT
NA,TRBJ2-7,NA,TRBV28,CASSLPPPAGGYEQYF,TGTGCCAGCAGTTTGCCCCCTCCGGCAGGGGGGTACGAGCAGTACTTC
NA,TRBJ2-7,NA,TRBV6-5,CASSYSGMYEQYF,TGTGCCAGCAGTTACTCCGGTATGTACGAGCAGTACTTC
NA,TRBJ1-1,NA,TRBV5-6,CASSLRSRSDQF,TGTGCCAGCAGCTTGCGGTCCAGGTCCGACCAATTT
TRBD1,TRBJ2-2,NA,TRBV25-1,CASSNRDRGWDTGELFF,TGTGCCAGCAGCAACCGGGACAGGGGGTGGGACACCGGGGAGCTGTTTTTT
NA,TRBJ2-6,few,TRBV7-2,CASSLVPGSGANVLTF,TGTGCCAGCAGCTTAGTACCGGGGTCTGGGGCCAACGTCCTGACTTTC
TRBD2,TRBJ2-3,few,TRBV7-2,CASSRGGLSTDTQYF,TGTGCCAGCAGTCGGGGGGGCTTAAGCACAGATACGCAGTATTTT
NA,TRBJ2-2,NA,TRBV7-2,CASSLVSNTGELFF,TGTGCCAGCAGCTTAGTTTCAAACACCGGGGAGCTGTTTTTT
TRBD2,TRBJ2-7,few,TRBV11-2,CASSLVGRGSYEQYF,TGTGCCAGCAGCTTAGTCGGGCGGGGGTCCTACGAGCAGTACTTC
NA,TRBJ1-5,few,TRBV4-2,CASSQDSAGGPQHF,TGTGCCAGCAGCCAAGATTCCGCGGGGGGGCCCCAGCATTTT
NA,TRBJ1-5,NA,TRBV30,CAWRADSNQPQHF,TGTGCCTGGAGGGCAGATAGCAATCAGCCCCAGCATTTT
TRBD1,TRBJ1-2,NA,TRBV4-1,CASSHTPPGTGIYGYTF,TGCGCCAGCAGCCACACACCTCCGGGGACAGGCATCTATGGCTACACCTTC
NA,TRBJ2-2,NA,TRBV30,CAWTRVANTGELFF,TGTGCCTGGACCAGGGTGGCGAACACCGGGGAGCTGTTTTTT
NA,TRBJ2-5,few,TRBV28,CASSFAGPAGGTLETQYF,TGTGCCAGCAGTTTCGCCGGCCCGGCAGGTGGGACTCTAGAGACCCAGTACTTC
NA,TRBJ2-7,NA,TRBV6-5,CASSRGGVKWRLYF,TGTGCCAGCAGTAGGGGTGGAGTGAAGTGGCGTCTGTACTTC
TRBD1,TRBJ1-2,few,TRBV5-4,CASSLEWDREGGYTF,TGTGCCAGCAGCTTGGAATGGGACAGGGAAGGGGGCTACACCTTC
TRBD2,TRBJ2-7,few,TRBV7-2,CASSRAGRVYEQYF,TGTGCCAGCAGCCGGGCGGGGAGGGTGTACGAGCAGTACTTC
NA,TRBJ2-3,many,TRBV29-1,CSVESTGVPDTQYF,TGCAGCGTTGAATCAACGGGAGTTCCAGATACGCAGTATTTT
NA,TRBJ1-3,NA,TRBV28,CASSNRDSGNTIYF,TGTGCCAGCAGCAACAGAGACTCTGGAAACACCATATATTTT
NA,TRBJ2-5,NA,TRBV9,CASSVRSAGQETQYF,TGTGCCAGCAGCGTAAGGAGCGCGGGCCAAGAGACCCAGTACTTC
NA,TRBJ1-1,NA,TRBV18,CASSPVDGALNTEAFF,TGTGCCAGCTCACCTGTTGACGGAGCCTTGAACACTGAAGCTTTCTTT
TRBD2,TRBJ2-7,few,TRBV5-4,CASSRAGIKGYEQYF,TGTGCCAGCAGTAGAGCGGGGATAAAGGGCTACGAGCAGTACTTC
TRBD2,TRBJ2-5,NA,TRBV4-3,CASSQQGTSELQETQYF,TGCGCCAGCAGCCAACAAGGGACTAGCGAGCTTCAAGAGACCCAGTACTTC
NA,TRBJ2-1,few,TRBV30,CAGGAGASGYNEQFF,TGTGCCGGTGGCGCGGGGGCTAGCGGATACAATGAGCAGTTCTTC